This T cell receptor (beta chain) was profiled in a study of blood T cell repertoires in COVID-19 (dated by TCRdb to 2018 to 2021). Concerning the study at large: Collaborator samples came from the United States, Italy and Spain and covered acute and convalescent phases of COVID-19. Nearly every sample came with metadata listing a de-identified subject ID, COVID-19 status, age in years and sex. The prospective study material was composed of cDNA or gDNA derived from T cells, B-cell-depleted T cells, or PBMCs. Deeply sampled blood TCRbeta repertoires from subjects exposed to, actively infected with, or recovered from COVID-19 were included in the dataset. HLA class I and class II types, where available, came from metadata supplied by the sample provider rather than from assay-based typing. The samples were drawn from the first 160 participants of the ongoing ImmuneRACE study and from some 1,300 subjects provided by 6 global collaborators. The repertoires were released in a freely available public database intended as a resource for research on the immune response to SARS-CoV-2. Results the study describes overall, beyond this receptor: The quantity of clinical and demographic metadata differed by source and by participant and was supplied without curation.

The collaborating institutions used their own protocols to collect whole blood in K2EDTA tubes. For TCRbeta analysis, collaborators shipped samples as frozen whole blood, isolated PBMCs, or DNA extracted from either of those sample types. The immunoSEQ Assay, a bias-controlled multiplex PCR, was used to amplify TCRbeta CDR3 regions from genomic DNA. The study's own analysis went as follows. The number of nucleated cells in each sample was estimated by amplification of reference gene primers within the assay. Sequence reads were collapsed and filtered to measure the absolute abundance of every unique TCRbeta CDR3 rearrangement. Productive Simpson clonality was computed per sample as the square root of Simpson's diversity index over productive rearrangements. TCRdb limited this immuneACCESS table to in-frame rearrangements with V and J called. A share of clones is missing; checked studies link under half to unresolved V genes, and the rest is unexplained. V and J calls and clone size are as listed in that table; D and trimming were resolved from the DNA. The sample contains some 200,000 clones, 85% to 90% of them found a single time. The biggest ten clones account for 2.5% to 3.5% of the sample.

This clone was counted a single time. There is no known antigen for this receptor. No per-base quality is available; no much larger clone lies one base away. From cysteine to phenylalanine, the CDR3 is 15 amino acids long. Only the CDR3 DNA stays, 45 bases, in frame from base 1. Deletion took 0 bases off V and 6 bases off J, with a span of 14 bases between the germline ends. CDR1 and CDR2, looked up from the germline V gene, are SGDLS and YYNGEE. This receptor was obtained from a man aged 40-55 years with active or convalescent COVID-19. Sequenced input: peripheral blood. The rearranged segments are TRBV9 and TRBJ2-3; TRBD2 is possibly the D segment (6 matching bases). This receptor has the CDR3 CASSVGRDSPDTQYF. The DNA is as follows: TGTGCCAGCAGCGTAGGCCGGGACTCCCCCGATACGCAGTATTTT.